What follows are 27 T cell receptor beta chains derived from one specimen sequenced in a study of cytomegalovirus exposure and HLA in healthy donors. The primer mix had 60 Vbeta and 13 Jbeta primers. Using immunoSEQ multiplex PCR, the repertoire was profiled, and TCRdb retains in-frame clones only, with some absent. The data show 200,000 to 250,000 clones, with about 72% seen just once and 3.8% held by the top ten. The sample consisted of PBMCs. The receptors were gathered from a male donor in good health and CMV-seronegative.

This clone has a single count. The genes are TRBV5-6 and TRBJ2-1, with D perhaps TRBD2 (5 bases). The CDR3 covers 15 residues. The germline gives CDR1 SGHDT, CDR2 YYEEEE. V lost 4 bases, J lost 0 bases, and 11 bases lay in between. As DNA, the CDR3 is TGTGCCAGCAGCCGGGAAACCAGCTCCTACAATGAGCAGTTCTTC. Its protein is CASSRETSSYNEQFF.

The chain links TRBV5-4 to TRBJ2-5; maybe TRBD1 (8 bases). Trimming cost V 4 bases and J 3 bases, with 28 bases left between them. Germline V CDR1 and CDR2: SGHNT, YYREEE (reference sequence). The CDR3 is 19 amino acids. CDR3 DNA sequence: TGTGCCAGCAGCAGGGACAGGCTGCGGGCCTCTGGGGGGGAAGAGACCCAGTACTTC. Translation: CASSRDRLRASGGEETQYF.

The chain employs TRBV6-5 and TRBJ2-4; 10 bases align to TRBD2. This CDR3 is 15 amino acids long. Germline V lookup: CDR1 MNHEY, CDR2 SVGAGI. The V gene end was trimmed by 6 bases and the J gene end by 5 bases; junction bases not matched to a gene: 7. This CDR3 reads CASRPPSGSQNIQYF. The CDR3 nucleotides read TGTGCCAGCAGACCTCCTAGCGGGAGTCAAAACATTCAGTACTTC.

As regards this clone: This CDR3 is also generated by other DNA sequences in the sample. The V gene is TRBV7-8, the J gene TRBJ1-5; D perhaps matches TRBD1 (5 bases). The V end was cut by 3 bases, the J end by 3 bases, with 18 bases between. CDR1 is SGHVS, CDR2 FQNEAQ, per germline. This CDR3 is 17 amino acids long. The chain's CDR3 is CASSFSSGFGANQPQHF. The CDR3, as DNA: TGTGCCAGCAGCTTCAGTTCAGGGTTTGGAGCCAATCAGCCCCAGCATTTT.

V and J are TRBV20-1 and TRBJ1-5; no reliable D call. Trimming removed 3 bases at V and 5 bases at J, with 5 bases between. The germline gives CDR1 DFQATT, CDR2 SNEGSKA (reference sequence). The CDR3 length is 11 residues. Written as DNA, the CDR3 is TGCAGTGCTAGTGCGGATCAGCCCCAGCATTTT. It specifies CSASADQPQHF.

In its sample, this clone was seen once. The chain couples TRBV28 to TRBJ1-2, with 8 positions matching TRBD1. The CDR3 contains 12 residues. V trimming: 7 bases; J trimming: 4 bases; junction bases outside the gene matches: 2. Germline lookup yields CDR1 MDHEN and CDR2 SYDVKM. In nucleotides, the CDR3 is TGTGCCAGCAACAGGGGGATCTATGGCTACACCTTC. This encodes CASNRGIYGYTF.

The chain uses TRBV5-6 and TRBJ2-5, with 8 positions matching TRBD1. The CDR3 sequence is 16 residues long. From germline, CDR1 is SGHDT and CDR2 YYEEEE. Unmatched junction bases numbered 5, after V lost 0 bases and J lost 1 base. The DNA of the CDR3 is TGTGCCAGCAGCTTGGTACGGACAGGGCTCCAAGAGACCCAGTACTTC. Its protein product is CASSLVRTGLQETQYF.

The CDR3 sequence is CASSTTSGRGTGELFF. CDR3 nucleotides: TGTGCCAGCAGCACGACTAGCGGGAGAGGTACCGGGGAGCTGTTTTTT. V gene TRBV7-3 combines with J gene TRBJ2-2; 12 nucleotides line up with TRBD2. V shed 5 bases, J shed 5 bases, and the junction held 6 bases outside the gene matches. The CDR3 extends over 16 amino acids. CDR1 is SGHTA, CDR2 FQGTGA, per germline. Variable domain in full (rest from reference TRBV7-3 and TRBJ2-2): GAGVSQTPSNKVTEKGKYVELRCDPISGHTALYWYRQSLGQGPEFLIYFQGTGAADDSGLPNDRFFAVRPEGSVSTLKIQRTERGDSAVYLCASSTTSGRGTGELFFGEGSRLTVL.

This rearrangement joins TRBV7-2 to TRBJ2-3; 13 positions match TRBD2. With V trimmed by 3 bases and J by 3 bases, 12 bases remained unmatched. CDR3 length: 19 residues. Per the germline V gene, CDR1 is SGHTA and CDR2 is FQGNSA. Here the CDR3 DNA reads TGTGCCAGCAGCTTGGGGTCGCAGGGACTAGCGGGATTGACAGATACGCAGTATTTT. It encodes CASSLGSQGLAGLTDTQYF.

The gene calls are TRBV10-3 and TRBJ2-7; a possible D gene is TRBD2 (6 bases). The CDR3 extends over 14 amino acids. Germline CDR1 is ENHRY and CDR2 is SYGVKD. Deletions cut 10 bases from V and 0 bases from J, with 16 bases between. This CDR3 is CATCVGGSSYEQYF. CDR3 in DNA: TGTGCCACCTGCGTCGGGGGAAGCTCCTACGAGCAGTACTTC.

This chain links TRBV4-1 with TRBJ2-1, with a weak D call TRBD1 (5 bases). Germline V gene lookup returns CDR1 MGHRA and CDR2 YSYEKL. Trimming took off 0 bases at V and 0 bases at J, with 9 bases between the two ends. The CDR3 is 16 amino acids. As DNA, the CDR3 is TGCGCCAGCAGCCAAGAGGGGCGGAACTCCTACAATGAGCAGTTCTTC. Its protein product is CASSQEGRNSYNEQFF.

This clone was recorded only once. The chain uses TRBV9 and TRBJ2-7; 7 positions match TRBD2. Germline V gene sequence: CDR1 SGDLS, CDR2 YYNGEE. The CDR3 has 14 residues. J lost 7 bases, V lost 0 bases, and 7 bases had no gene match. CDR3 sequence (DNA): TGTGCCAGCAGCGTAGGCAGCGGGACCAAGGAGCAGTACTTC. Translation gives CASSVGSGTKEQYF. The variable domain in full, with the rest retrieved from reference TRBV9 and TRBJ2-7, is DSGVTQTPKHLITATGQRVTLRCSPRSGDLSVYWYQQSLDQGLQFLIQYYNGEERAKGNILERFSAQQFPDLHSELNLSSLELGDSALYFCASSVGSGTKEQYFGPGTRLTVT.

Written as DNA, the CDR3 is TGTGCCAGTAGTACCGGGACACTACAAGAGACCCAGTACTTC. It specifies CASSTGTLQETQYF. The rearrangement joins TRBV19 to TRBJ2-5, with D possibly TRBD1 on 6 matching bases. Trimming took 4 bases from V and 2 from J, leaving 11 bases between them. The CDR3 loop spans 14 amino acids. CDR1 and CDR2 from the germline V gene are LNHDA and SQIVND (reference sequence).

The genes are TRBV18 and TRBJ1-1; unclear D gene. The CDR3 is 13 amino acids. V dropped 4 bases and J dropped 3 bases, with 9 bases sitting between them. Germline V gives CDR1 KGHSH, CDR2 LQKENI. The CDR3 reads CASSLHEYTEAFF. CDR3 in DNA: TGTGCCAGCTCACTACATGAATACACTGAAGCTTTCTTT.

The rearrangement links TRBV6-5 to TRBJ1-5; a possible D gene is TRBD1 (6 bases). Trimming left V 0 bases short and J 2 bases short, with 8 bases between. In germline, CDR1 is MNHEY, CDR2 SVGAGI. The CDR3 consists of 15 residues. The CDR3, as DNA: TGTGCCAGCAGTTACTCGGGGGCGGGCAATCAGCCCCAGCATTTT. Protein product: CASSYSGAGNQPQHF.

Only one count was recorded for this clone. The chain employs TRBV5-1 and TRBJ2-1; 7 bases are shared with TRBD1. The CDR3 extends over 13 amino acids. Germline trimming cut 2 bases from V and 15 bases from J; bases unmatched to any gene: 11. Germline CDR1 and CDR2: SGHRS and YFSETQ. CDR3 in DNA: TGCGCCAGCAGCTTCGTTCAAGGGGGCGAAAGGTTCTTC. Protein: CASSFVQGGERFF.

V usage is TRBV27 and J usage is TRBJ1-2; 10 nucleotides line up with TRBD1. This CDR3 is 16 amino acids long. Germline V CDR1 and CDR2: MNHEY, SMNVEV (reference sequence). V lost 2 bases, J lost 7 bases, and 10 bases stayed unmatched. CDR3 DNA sequence: TGTGCCAGCAGTTTAAAGGGACAGGGGACTCGGCTTGGCTACACCTTC. The encoded protein is CASSLKGQGTRLGYTF.

The genes are TRBV7-2 and TRBJ2-2, with D possibly matching TRBD2 (5 bases). Germline V gene lookup returns CDR1 SGHTA and CDR2 FQGNSA. The length of the CDR3 is 14 residues. Between the trimmed V and J ends, which lost 7 bases and 6 bases, there was a span of 15 bases. The CDR3, as DNA: TGTGCCAGCAAACTAGTCCAGGAGGCCGGGGAGCTGTTTTTT. As protein: CASKLVQEAGELFF.

The rearrangement joins TRBV10-2 to TRBJ1-2; 7 bases map to TRBD1. CDR1 WSHSY and CDR2 SAAADI come from the germline V gene. Trimming cost V 2 bases and J 2 bases; bases outside gene matches: 2. CDR3 length: 14 residues. The chain's CDR3 is CASSEKGANYGYTF. Here the CDR3 DNA reads TGCGCCAGCAGTGAGAAGGGGGCCAACTATGGCTACACCTTC.

The chain employs TRBV2 and TRBJ2-7; possibly TRBD2 for D (7 bases). The V gene's germline CDR1 is SNHLY and CDR2 FYNNEI. The CDR3 covers 13 residues. Trimming removed 10 bases at V and 2 bases at J, with 15 bases between. CDR3 protein: CATTGGLTYEQYF. CDR3 nucleotide sequence: TGTGCCACGACGGGGGGCTTGACCTACGAGCAGTACTTC.

This sequence joins TRBV27 and TRBJ2-7; D is ambiguous. Between the trimmed V and J ends, which lost 3 bases and 1 base, there was a span of 7 bases. Germline assignment: CDR1 MNHEY and CDR2 SMNVEV (reference sequence). The CDR3 covers 13 residues. CDR3 region: CASSFGESYEQYF. The CDR3 coding sequence is TGTGCCAGCAGTTTTGGAGAGTCCTACGAGCAGTACTTC.

The DNA for the CDR3 is TGTGCCAGCAGCCCATCGGGAGGCGGGACGCACGAGCAGTACTTC. Translation: CASSPSGGGTHEQYF. This sequence joins TRBV7-2 and TRBJ2-7; 7 bases match TRBD2. The V gene end was trimmed by 5 bases and the J gene end by 5 bases; junction bases not matched to a gene: 12. The CDR3 has 15 amino acids. Germline CDR1 reads SGHTA; CDR2 reads FQGNSA.

The chain combines TRBV28 with TRBJ2-7, with a tentative D call TRBD1 (6 bases). The CDR3 spans 15 residues. V lost 7 bases and J 1 base, leaving 17 bases between the germline ends. CDR1 and CDR2 (germline): MDHEN, SYDVKM. CDR3 sequence: CASTLQGIGSYEQYF. CDR3 DNA: TGTGCCAGCACCTTACAGGGAATTGGTTCCTACGAGCAGTACTTC.

This rearrangement joins TRBV28 to TRBJ2-4; weak D call: TRBD1 (6 bases). The CDR3 is 16 amino acids. The ends were cut back, 3 bases at V and 0 bases at J, with 12 bases in the middle. Per the germline V gene, CDR1 is MDHEN and CDR2 is SYDVKM. The CDR3 loop reads CASSLPGHLAKNIQYF. The CDR3 DNA is TGTGCCAGCAGTTTGCCGGGACACCTAGCCAAAAACATTCAGTACTTC.

The chain uses TRBV4-1 and TRBJ2-1; 16 nucleotides line up with TRBD2. Germline trimming cut 5 bases from V and 8 bases from J; bases unmatched to any gene: 6. The CDR3 totals 16 residues. Germline V gene data show CDR1 as MGHRA and CDR2 as YSYEKL. The CDR3 bases are TGCGCCAGCAGCTCTGGGACTAGCGGGAGGGTAGATGAGCAGTTCTTC. Its protein product is CASSSGTSGRVDEQFF.

The CDR3 nucleotides read TGCGCCAGCAGCACGGGACTTCTCAATGAGCAGTTCTTC. Its protein product is CASSTGLLNEQFF. The chain joins TRBV5-1 to TRBJ2-1, with D maybe TRBD2 (6 bases). Germline assignment: CDR1 SGHRS and CDR2 YFSETQ. Trimming stripped 4 bases from V and 6 bases from J, with 11 bases between. The CDR3 length is 13 residues.

The gene calls are TRBV4-1 and TRBJ2-3; D may be TRBD1 (5 bases). CDR1 is MGHRA and CDR2 is YSYEKL in the germline V gene. The CDR3 has 15 residues. V was trimmed by 1 base and J by 0 bases, leaving 8 bases between them. CDR3 sequence: CASSQGTSSTDTQYF. The CDR3, as DNA: TGCGCCAGCAGCCAAGGGACATCTAGCACAGATACGCAGTATTTT.